A selection of T cell receptor beta chains follows, all from one sample in a study of T-cell memory formation after mild COVID-19. Via MiXCR, TCRdb re-called the 5' RACE reads, giving one row per CDR3 protein. The data hold just over 400,000 distinct CDR3 sequences, with roughly a quarter observed a single time. Material: PBMCs or a T cell subset sorted from them (not recorded which). These receptors were taken from an adult woman who had mild COVID-19 (a few samples of this study predate the infection). Cell type and time point are not known. Both conserved end residues are trimmed from each CDR3. The order of the fields is V gene, J gene, D gene, CDR3 length, CDR3 protein. The D gene is left open where the match is weak.

>TRBV6-2/TRBV6-3|TRBJ1-1|TRBD1|11
ASRNRGDTEAF
>TRBV12-3/TRBV12-4|TRBJ2-3|-|14
ASSFGWAAYTDTQY
>TRBV5-1|TRBJ1-1|-|11
ASRDTMNTEAF
>TRBV6-5|TRBJ1-2|TRBD1|12
ASSLKQGAVGYT
>TRBV12-3/TRBV12-4|TRBJ2-2|TRBD1|14
ASSPSGTVAYGELF
>TRBV12-3/TRBV12-4|TRBJ2-7|-|13
ASTPRGKGDYEQY
>TRBV12-3/TRBV12-4|TRBJ2-1|TRBD2|14
ASSPAAGGFHNEQF
>TRBV7-9|TRBJ1-1|-|11
ASSSRGGAEAF
>TRBV24-1|TRBJ1-2|-|11
ATSDHGVSGYT
>TRBV19|TRBJ2-7|TRBD2|13
ASSLGLAGVNEQY
>TRBV20-1|TRBJ2-1|-|13
SAGTSRWGYNEQF
>TRBV18|TRBJ2-3|TRBD2|14
ASSPLLALSTDTQY
>TRBV18|TRBJ1-1|-|11
ASSQGADTEAF
>TRBV12-3/TRBV12-4|TRBJ2-1|-|13
ASSLAGPTYNEQF
>TRBV6-5|TRBJ2-4|-|15
ASSYSKLLLNRNIQY
>TRBV29-1|TRBJ1-2|-|8
SVEGGGYT
>TRBV9|TRBJ2-7|-|16
ASSPGPSWAGSGYEQY
>TRBV5-4|TRBJ2-1|-|15
ASSLGGGTGLYNEQF
>TRBV2|TRBJ2-1|-|14
ASSEKGPTIYNEQF
>TRBV12-3/TRBV12-4|TRBJ1-2|TRBD1|12
ASSLGRGFYGYT
>TRBV3-1|TRBJ1-1|-|16
ASSQGRGALIMNTEAF
>TRBV3-1|TRBJ2-1|-|13
ASRPTGGSLNEQF
>TRBV7-2|TRBJ2-3|TRBD2|13
ASSYGLAATDTQY
>TRBV7-6|TRBJ1-1|-|12
ASSLTGQGTEAF
>TRBV4-3|TRBJ2-2|-|14
ASSQDSTENTGELF
>TRBV15|TRBJ2-2|-|14
ATSRGAISNTGELF
>TRBV29-1|TRBJ2-7|-|12
SVEIPGFSYEQY
>TRBV7-9|TRBJ2-3|-|12
ASSPWTLTDTQY
>TRBV14|TRBJ2-3|TRBD2|15
ASSRQPGLTVSNTQY
>TRBV12-3/TRBV12-4|TRBJ1-2|TRBD1|14
ASSLAAYRGYYGYT
>TRBV7-6|TRBJ2-3|TRBD2|14
ASSLASSGRPDTQY
>TRBV7-9|TRBJ2-5|TRBD2|13
ASSLAGTRQETQY
>TRBV7-2|TRBJ2-7|TRBD2|13
ASSRGLAGAYEQY
>TRBV20-1|TRBJ2-3|-|12
SATRGKSTDTQY
>TRBV5-4|TRBJ2-1|-|12
ASSVWGTSYEQF
>TRBV3-1|TRBJ1-2|TRBD1|13
ASSGQNRGDYGYT
>TRBV7-9|TRBJ2-4|-|12
ASSLGAKVWIQY
>TRBV5-1|TRBJ1-6|-|16
ASSFGPPRDSYNSPLH
>TRBV12-3/TRBV12-4|TRBJ2-1|-|13
ASSLAGRSYNEQF
>TRBV6-2/TRBV6-3|TRBJ2-1|TRBD2|16
ASSYSTSGSPSYNEQF
>TRBV5-1|TRBJ2-5|-|12
ASSLALSQETQY
>TRBV5-4|TRBJ2-5|TRBD2|14
ASSPQRLAGVETQY
>TRBV5-1|TRBJ2-1|TRBD2|17
ASSLPLRGTSGTYNEQF
>TRBV20-1|TRBJ2-4|TRBD2|12
SASTGLAGNIQY
>TRBV7-2|TRBJ2-1|TRBD2|11
ASSLEFGTRGF
>TRBV9|TRBJ1-3|TRBD1|14
ASSALDRSSGNTIY
>TRBV4-2|TRBJ2-3|-|13
ASSQVLAGTDTQY
>TRBV6-6|TRBJ2-2|TRBD1|15
ASRTLPQWTGTGELF
>TRBV27|TRBJ2-7|-|13
ASSLGGDSAYEQY
>TRBV30|TRBJ1-1|-|9
AWSVRSEAF
>TRBV30|TRBJ2-1|-|12
AGDFLAGPVEQF
>TRBV10-2|TRBJ2-6|-|12
ASSAVSGANVLT
>TRBV28|TRBJ2-2|TRBD1|14
ASSLGGQGYTGELF
>TRBV5-1|TRBJ2-7|-|14
ASSLGLQVLSYEQY